This TCR beta chain comes out of a study of shared clonotypes between healthy human individuals (TCRdb year 2020). A note on the overall study: Two women and a few men aged 18 to 49 years were included in the cohort. For each donor, CD4 naive and CD4 memory were each run on three plates, CD8 naive on two plates, and CD8 memory on one plate. Blood TCR repertoires of five healthy adults were deeply sequenced to estimate repertoire size and the extent of clonotype sharing between individuals. To increase sequencing depth and limit assay-specific biases, TCR repertoire library preparation and sequencing were carried out by different laboratories using diverse techniques. Leukapheresis yielded between about 0.8 and 9.5 billion PBMCs per donor. Paper-wide results and their limitations: Sharing across several donors was observed for approximately 5% of naive CD4, 3.5% of naive CD8, about 2.5% of memory CD4, and less than 0.45% of memory CD8 clonotypes. The small number of donors limited the genetic and exposure-history diversity represented. Compared with non-shared clonotypes, clonotypes shared by all four sorted-subset donors had higher generation probabilities. Based on pairwise subsampling, the degree of clonotype sharing among donors was expected to be affected by sequencing depth. Sampling was limited to blood, and TCR repertoires in tissue likely differ from TCR repertoires in blood. Even with the large sequencing depth, rarefaction of the sorted-subset datasets indicated that sequencing was incomplete. Larger estimated clonotype richness was generally found for naive subsets than for memory subsets.

Using the deep immunoSEQ assay, multiplex PCR amplified TCR CDR3 regions from genomic DNA. For each cell subset, the extracted genomic DNA was distributed evenly across all wells of several immunoSEQ 96-well plates, and each plate served as one replicate. Each replicate PCR for sorted subsets received about 210 ng genomic DNA, equal to roughly 30,000 T cell genomes. The purified libraries were quantified using a Qubit 3.0 fluorometer, sized with a Bioanalyzer 2100, and then quantified again using the KAPA Library Quantification kit. Every immunoSEQ 96-well plate was sequenced on a separate single-read 150-cycle Illumina NextSeq 550 flow cell. The study's processing was this. Because the immunoSEQ output included only junctional sequences and no quality scores, the filtering could not be the same as the filtering used for full-length reads. To assign V/J genes and CDR3, sequences were annotated using PyIR, a Python wrapper for IgBLAST v1.9, with IMGT germline references. Reads were removed for weak V/J assignments (E-value above 1e-6), missing CDR3, stop codons, out-of-frame junctions, or ambiguous translated residues. V3J clonotypes were defined as sequences sharing an identical inferred V gene, J gene, and CDR3 amino acid sequence. Percentage overlap between repertoires was calculated by dividing the number of shared unique clonotypes by the size of the smaller repertoire. Richness of each repertoire was evaluated using RTK rarefaction, the Chao1 estimator, and Recon v2.1 estimates of unobserved clonotypes. Generation probabilities for all TCRbeta clonotypes obtained by the gDNA method from a handful of donors were computed using OLGA. In its TCRdb copy, this immuneACCESS table keeps in-frame sequences only and misses some clones. Where compared with another copy, unresolved V genes explain less than half of these, and the others have no known cause. The DNA was the basis for D and trimming; V, J and clone size are from that table. This sample gives 2 million to 2.5 million clones in total; approximately 95% of them show up just once. The ten top clones hold more than 0.1% of the sample.

Healthy HIV-negative adults with no recently reported acute infections or vaccinations were included as donors. Every donor was a Caucasian adult living in Nashville, Tennessee, USA. Magnetic negative selection was used to enrich CD4+ T cells, after which naive cells were positively selected on CD45RA and the negative fraction became the memory subset. After blood collection by leukapheresis, PBMCs were isolated using Ficoll-Histopaque density gradient centrifugation and then cryopreserved in the vapor phase of liquid nitrogen. Analytical flow cytometry was used to check the purity and quantity of every magnetically sorted T cell population. From each sorted fraction, genomic DNA was isolated and quantified by UV absorbance on a Nanodrop 2000c. A note on this clone: Its antigen is currently not known. Per-base qualities were not stored, and no clone one base away is much larger.

From cysteine to phenylalanine, the CDR3 is 16 amino acids long. This entry keeps only the CDR3 DNA: 48 bases, framed from base 1. V is shortened by 0 bases, J by 0 bases, and the region joining them spans 9 bases. The germline V gene (reference sequence) provides CDR1 LNHDA and CDR2 SQIVND. Sequenced: naive CD4+ T cells sorted from blood. The cell subset or site label, as the study defines it: CD45RA+ positively selected. The source is a man aged 18 to 30 in good health. The sequence joins TRBV19 to TRBJ1-3; no D gene call is confident. The nucleotide sequence is given as TGTGCCAGTAGTATAGAGGGCAGCTACTCTGGAAACACCATATATTTT. Translated, this gives CASSIEGSYSGNTIYF.